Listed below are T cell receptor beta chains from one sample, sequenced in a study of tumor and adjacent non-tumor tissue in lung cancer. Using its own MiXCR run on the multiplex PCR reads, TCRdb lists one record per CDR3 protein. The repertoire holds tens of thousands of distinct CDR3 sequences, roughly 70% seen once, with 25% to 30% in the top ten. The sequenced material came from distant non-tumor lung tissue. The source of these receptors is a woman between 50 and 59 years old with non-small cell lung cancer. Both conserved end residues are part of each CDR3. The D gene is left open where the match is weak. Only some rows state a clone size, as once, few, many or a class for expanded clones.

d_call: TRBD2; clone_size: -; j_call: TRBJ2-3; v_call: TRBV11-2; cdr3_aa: CTSNEGLAGYTDTWYF; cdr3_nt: TGTACCAGCAATGAGGGACTAGCGGGATATACAGATACGTGGTATTTT
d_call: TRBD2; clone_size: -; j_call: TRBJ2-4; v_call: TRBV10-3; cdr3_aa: CAISRTSGMEGIIQYF; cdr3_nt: TGTGCCATCAGCCGGACTAGCGGGATGGAGGGAATCATTCAGTACTTC
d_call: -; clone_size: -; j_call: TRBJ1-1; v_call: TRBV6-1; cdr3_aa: CASSGGERRYEAFF; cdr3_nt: TGTGCCAGCAGTGGTGGGGAGCGCAGATATGAAGCTTTCTTT
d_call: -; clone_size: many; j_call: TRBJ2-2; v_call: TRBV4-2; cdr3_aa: CASSQAPGELFF; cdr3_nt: TGTGCCAGCAGCCAGGCCCCCGGGGAGCTGTTTTTT
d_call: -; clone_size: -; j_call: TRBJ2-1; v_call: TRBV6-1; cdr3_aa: CASSASGARGHNEQFF; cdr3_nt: TGTGCCAGCAGTGCATCTGGGGCAAGGGGACACAATGAGCAGTTCTTC
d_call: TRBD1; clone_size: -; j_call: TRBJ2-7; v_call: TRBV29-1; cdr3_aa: CSVGSAGGQCEQYF; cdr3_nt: TGCAGCGTTGGCTCGGCAGGGGGCCAGTGCGAGCAGTACTTC
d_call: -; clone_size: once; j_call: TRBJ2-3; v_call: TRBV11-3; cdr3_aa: CASSTRDADTRYF; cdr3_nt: TGTGCCAGCAGCACCAGGGATGCAGATACGCGGTATTTT
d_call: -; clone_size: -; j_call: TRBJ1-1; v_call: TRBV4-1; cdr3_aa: CASNQDRYGANIEAFF; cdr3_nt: TGCGCCAGCAACCAAGATCGTTACGGGGCGAACATTGAAGCTTTCTTT
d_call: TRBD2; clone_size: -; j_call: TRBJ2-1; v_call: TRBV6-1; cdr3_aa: CASSGAQPGPAGGSTFF; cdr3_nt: TGTGCCAGCAGTGGAGCCCAACCGGGACCAGCGGGAGGGAGTACGTTCTTC
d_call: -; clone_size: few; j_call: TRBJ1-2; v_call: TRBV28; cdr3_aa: CASSEANYGYTF; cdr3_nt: TGTGCCAGCAGTGAGGCAAACTATGGCTACACCTTC
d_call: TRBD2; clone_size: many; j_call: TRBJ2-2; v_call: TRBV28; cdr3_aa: CASRNTHSGTSGSDYTGELFF; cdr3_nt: TGTGCCAGCAGAAACACTCACTCCGGGACTAGCGGGAGTGATTATACCGGGGAGCTGTTTTTT
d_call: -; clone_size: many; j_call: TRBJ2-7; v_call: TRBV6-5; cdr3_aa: CASSYPRHRRGYEQYF; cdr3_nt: TGTGCCAGCAGTTACCCGAGACACCGGAGGGGCTACGAGCAGTACTTC
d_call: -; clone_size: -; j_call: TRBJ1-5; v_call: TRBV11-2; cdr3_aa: CASSIDRNQSQHF; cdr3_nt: TGTGCCAGCAGCATAGACAGAAATCAGTCCCAGCATTTT
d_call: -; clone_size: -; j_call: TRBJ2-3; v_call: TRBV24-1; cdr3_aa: CATSGPHIDMQYF; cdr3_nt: TGTGCCACCAGTGGACCCCACATAGATATGCAGTATTTT
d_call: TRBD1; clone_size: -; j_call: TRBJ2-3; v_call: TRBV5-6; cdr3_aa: CARSRIPKGGLDTQYF; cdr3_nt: TGTGCCAGGAGCCGTATACCGAAAGGGGGCCTGGATACGCAGTATTTT